This T cell receptor beta chain stems from a study of naive and memory T cell subsets (dated by TCRdb to the late 2010s). In terms of the full investigation: The figure summarizing the skin biopsy and whole blood samples listed approximately 10 blood donors, 7 tuberculin skin test biopsies and 3 saline control biopsies. PCR2 was typically a SYBR Green qPCR stopped at a set threshold; low-input samples could instead use end-point PCR (around 6 cycles).

The library was obtained by 5' RACE. The ligated cDNA was amplified in four rounds of PCR with nested alpha and beta constant region primers together with the SP2 primer. For the blood and skin samples, TCR RNA was reverse transcribed with SuperScript IV using primers for the alpha and beta constant regions. T4 RNA ligase 1 was used to ligate an oligonucleotide containing the Illumina SP2 primer and a UMI to the 3' end of the cDNA. To prevent hairpin formation, the 12-nucleotide UMI was made up of two random hexamers with an eight-base spacer between them. From the second PCR onward, TCR alpha and beta chain libraries were processed separately and dual indexed for multiplexing. After pooling, the indexed libraries were analyzed by capillary electrophoresis and sequenced on either an Illumina MiSeq or NextSeq. Libraries were spiked with PhiX DNA at 5-7% so that base diversity was increased and cluster recognition was improved. The authors' pipeline ran thus. Demultiplexor took UMIs from read 2, joined the UMIs to the TCR sequence from read 1, and separated reads according to sample indices. V and J genes and V-J junctions were identified by Decombinator, and each TCR was assigned a five-part identifier that included V and J deletions. Collapsinator used UMIs to correct sequencing errors and PCR amplification heterogeneity, yielding UMI-based abundance per TCR. CDR3Translator turned identifiers into nucleotide sequence, translated that sequence into amino acids, and pulled out CDR3 regions based on terminal motifs. Error-corrected counts of alpha and beta TCRs from blood and skin were compared after being normalized to the amount of input RNA. TCRdb reprocessed the public reads (quality trimming at Q25 with fastp, clone calling with MiXCR) and kept in-frame beta chains. One record per CDR3 amino acid sequence lists the most common genes and DNA. TCRdb assigned the V and J calls; the authors' analysis was not used. This sample lists about 48,000 distinct CDR3 sequences; about 4.8% were detected once. Together, the top ten hold roughly 0.8% of the sample.

Comment on this clonotype: Its antigen remains undetermined. No much larger clone is present one base from it, and per-base qualities are unavailable.

The investigation overall reported the following: The RNA-based method was acknowledged to be potentially sensitive to changes in TCR transcripts with T cell activation and differentiation.

The study reported a robust and sensitive protocol to amplify, sequence and analyze TCRs, based on 3' ligation of a UMI-containing oligonucleotide to TCR cDNA. For whole blood analysis, over 2 ml of peripheral blood was collected from healthy adult volunteers into Tempus tubes, and RNA was extracted following the manufacturer's instructions. Total RNA was treated with RQ1 DNase, without cell sorting, prior to reverse transcription, with an input of about 1 to 1,100 ng being targeted. Libraries were prepared from skin biopsies and whole blood so that pipeline robustness could be tested in samples in which T cells form a minority population. Spanning cysteine to phenylalanine, the CDR3 consists of 14 amino acids. The kept DNA is CDR3 alone, 42 bases in frame from the first base. CDR1 and CDR2, per the germline V gene, are SGDLS and YYNGEE. At the junction V is shortened by 7 bases and J by 2 bases; bases outside the gene matches: 5.

The V and J genes are TRBV9 and TRBJ2-5; 10 bases in between match TRBD1. This TCR was recovered from a female donor in good health. In nucleotide form, the sequence is TGTGCCAGCGGCCGGACAGGGGGACAAGAGACCCAGTACTTC. Its amino acids are CASGRTGGQETQYF.